The 8 T cell receptor beta chains below come from one sample, sequenced in a study of T cell responses to AZD1222 COVID-19 vaccine. Measured with immunoSEQ multiplex PCR; TCRdb has only the in-frame clones, and not every one. Among about 100,000 clones listed, around 90% were seen once. Sequenced here: peripheral blood, sampled on day 0 of AZD1222 vaccination. The source of these receptors is an adult in good health.

This clone was recorded only once. The V call is TRBV3-1 (or the pseudogene TRBV3-2), the J call TRBJ2-3; 8 bases fit TRBD2. The CDR3 runs 13 residues. Germline-derived CDR1 and CDR2 are LGHDT and YNNKEL (reference sequence). J was trimmed by 4 bases and V by 4 bases; bases with no gene match: 1. The CDR3 reads CASSLAGSDTQYF. DNA for the CDR3: TGTGCCAGCAGCCTAGCGGGATCAGATACGCAGTATTTT.

This rearrangement joins TRBV27 to TRBJ2-4; the match to TRBD1 covers 11 bases. The germline V gene encodes CDR1 MNHEY and CDR2 SMNVEV (reference sequence). There are 15 residues in the CDR3. Trimming removed 5 bases from V and 8 bases from J; junction bases left unmatched: 8. CDR3 in amino acids: CASSPWTGGKYIQYF. For the CDR3, the DNA is TGTGCCAGCAGTCCATGGACAGGGGGCAAGTACATTCAGTACTTC.

This chain uses TRBV9 with TRBJ2-3; D is undetermined. The germline gives CDR1 SGDLS, CDR2 YYNGEE. V was clipped by 0 bases and J by 2 bases, with 10 bases between them. The CDR3 has 15 residues. Here the CDR3 reads CASSVDGSTTDTQYF. The CDR3 region has the DNA TGTGCCAGCAGCGTAGACGGCTCAACCACAGATACGCAGTATTTT. The whole variable domain, filled in from reference TRBV9 and TRBJ2-3, reads DSGVTQTPKHLITATGQRVTLRCSPRSGDLSVYWYQQSLDQGLQFLIQYYNGEERAKGNILERFSAQQFPDLHSELNLSSLELGDSALYFCASSVDGSTTDTQYFGPGTRLTVL.

CDR3 sequence: CASSQATGRYNEQFF. The CDR3 DNA reads TGTGCCAGCAGCCAAGCGACCGGAAGATACAATGAGCAGTTCTTC. This chain connects TRBV14 to TRBJ2-1; D not resolved. The CDR3 loop spans 15 amino acids. Trimming shortened V by 1 base and J by 4 bases, and 11 bases separated the two germline ends. Germline CDR1 reads SGHDN; CDR2 reads FVKESK.

This clone turned up a few times. V usage is TRBV28 and J usage is TRBJ1-5; D is uncertain. V lost 6 bases to trimming and J lost 1 base, with 7 bases between them. The CDR3 length is 13 residues. Germline V gene data show CDR1 as MDHEN and CDR2 as SYDVKM. CDR3 sequence (DNA): TGTGCCAGCAGGGGCGGGAGCAATCAGCCCCAGCATTTT. Protein: CASRGGSNQPQHF.

This clone was observed once. The V and J genes are TRBV11-1 and TRBJ1-1; no clear D gene. The CDR3 contains 13 residues. From germline, CDR1 is SGHAT and CDR2 FQDESV (reference sequence). The ends were cut back, 4 bases at V and 4 bases at J, with 10 bases in the middle. CDR3 in DNA: TGTGCCAGCAGCTCCGACCTAATCACTGAAGCTTTCTTT. Its protein product is CASSSDLITEAFF.

This sequence joins TRBV30 and TRBJ1-6; weak D call: TRBD1 (5 bases). From germline, CDR1 is GTSNPN and CDR2 SVGIG (reference sequence). Trimming stripped 4 bases from V and 8 bases from J, with 12 bases between. CDR3 length: 13 residues. CDR3 sequence: CAWTATGDSPLHF. The CDR3 DNA follows: TGTGCCTGGACCGCGACGGGGGATTCACCCCTCCACTTT.

This chain uses TRBV5-1 with TRBJ2-5, with TRBD2 identical over 7 bases. This CDR3 contains 14 residues. V trimming: 3 bases; J trimming: 5 bases; junction bases outside the gene matches: 7. Germline V gene lookup returns CDR1 SGHRS and CDR2 YFSETQ. The CDR3 bases are TGCGCCAGCAGCTCAAGCCTAGCGGACGAGACCCAGTACTTC. It yields the protein CASSSSLADETQYF.